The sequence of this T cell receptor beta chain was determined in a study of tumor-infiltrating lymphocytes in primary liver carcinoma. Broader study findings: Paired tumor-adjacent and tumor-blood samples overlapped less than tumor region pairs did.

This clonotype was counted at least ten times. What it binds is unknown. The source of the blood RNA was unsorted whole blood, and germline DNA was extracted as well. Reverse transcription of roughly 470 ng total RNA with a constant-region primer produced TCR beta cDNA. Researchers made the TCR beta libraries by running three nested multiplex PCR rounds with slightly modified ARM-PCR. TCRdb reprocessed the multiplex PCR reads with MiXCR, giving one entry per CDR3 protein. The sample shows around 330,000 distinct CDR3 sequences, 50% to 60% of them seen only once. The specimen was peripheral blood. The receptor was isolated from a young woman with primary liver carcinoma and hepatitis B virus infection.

The DNA for the CDR3 is TGTGCCAGCAGGGGGACAGGGGATTCACCCCTCCACTTT. It codes for CASRGTGDSPLHF. This rearrangement joins TRBV12-3 or TRBV12-4 to TRBJ1-6, with 10 bases matching TRBD1. Losses at the gene ends were 6 bases for V and 8 bases for J; bases not matched to a gene: 1. CDR3 length equals 13 residues.